What follows is one TCR beta chain and its context. The data derive from a study of blood T cell repertoires in COVID-19. Study information: Some COVID-19 samples were acute and others convalescent; all came from the United States, Italy and Spain. The analysed material was cDNA or gDNA that came from T cells, B-cell-depleted T cells, or PBMCs.

Profiled with immunoSEQ multiplex PCR; TCRdb holds only in-frame clones, not every one. The profile shows approximately 94,000 clones, approximately 90% of them singletons. Germline lookup yields CDR1 SGHNT and CDR2 YYREEE (reference sequence). Trimming removed 4 bases from V and 4 bases from J; junction bases left unmatched: 6. This CDR3 has 14 residues. The receptor was isolated from an elderly woman with active COVID-19. The gene calls are TRBV5-4 and TRBJ1-2; 8 bases line up with TRBD1. The sequenced sample was peripheral blood. The CDR3 loop is CASSRTGIGYGYTF. CDR3 nucleotides: TGTGCCAGCAGCCGGACAGGGATCGGCTATGGCTACACCTTC.